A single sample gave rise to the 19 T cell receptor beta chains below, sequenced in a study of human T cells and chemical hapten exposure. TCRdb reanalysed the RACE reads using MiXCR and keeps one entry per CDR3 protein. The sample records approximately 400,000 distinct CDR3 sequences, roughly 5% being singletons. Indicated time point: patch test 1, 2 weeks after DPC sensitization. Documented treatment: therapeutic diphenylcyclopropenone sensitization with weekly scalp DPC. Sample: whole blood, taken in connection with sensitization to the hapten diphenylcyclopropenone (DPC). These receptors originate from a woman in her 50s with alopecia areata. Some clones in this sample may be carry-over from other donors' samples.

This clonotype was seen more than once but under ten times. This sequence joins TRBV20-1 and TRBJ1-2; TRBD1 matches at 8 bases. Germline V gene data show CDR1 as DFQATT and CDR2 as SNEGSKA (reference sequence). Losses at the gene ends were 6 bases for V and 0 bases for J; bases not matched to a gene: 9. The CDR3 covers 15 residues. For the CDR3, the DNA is TGCAGTGCCCGTGGCCGGGGACAGGCTAACTATGGCTACACCTTC. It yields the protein CSARGRGQANYGYTF.

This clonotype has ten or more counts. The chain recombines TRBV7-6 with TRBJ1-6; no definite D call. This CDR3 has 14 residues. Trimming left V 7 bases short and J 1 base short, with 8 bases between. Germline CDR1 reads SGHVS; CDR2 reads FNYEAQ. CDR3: CASMEKSYNSPLHF. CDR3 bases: TGTGCCAGCATGGAAAAGTCCTATAATTCACCCCTCCACTTT.

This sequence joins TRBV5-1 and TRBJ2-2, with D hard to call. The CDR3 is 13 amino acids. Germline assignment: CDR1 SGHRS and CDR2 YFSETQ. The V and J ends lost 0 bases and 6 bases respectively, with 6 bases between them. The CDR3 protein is CASSLDVAGELFF. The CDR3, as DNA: TGCGCCAGCAGCTTGGACGTGGCCGGGGAGCTGTTTTTT.

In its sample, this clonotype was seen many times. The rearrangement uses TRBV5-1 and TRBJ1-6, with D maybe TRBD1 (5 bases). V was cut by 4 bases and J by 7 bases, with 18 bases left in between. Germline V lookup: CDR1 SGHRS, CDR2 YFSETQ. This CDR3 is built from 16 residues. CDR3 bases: TGCGCCAGCAGCCCACGCGACAGTGCAGGCAATTCACCCCTCCACTTT. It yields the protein CASSPRDSAGNSPLHF.

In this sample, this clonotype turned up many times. Here the CDR3 reads CASSQATGGTEAFF. Written as DNA, the CDR3 is TGTGCCAGCAGCCAAGCGACAGGGGGCACTGAAGCTTTCTTT. The chain uses TRBV3-1 and TRBJ1-1, with 9 positions matching TRBD1. Per germline, CDR1 LGHDT and CDR2 YNNKEL (reference sequence). V lost 1 base to trimming and J lost 4 bases; unmatched junction nucleotides: 1. This CDR3 comprises 14 residues.

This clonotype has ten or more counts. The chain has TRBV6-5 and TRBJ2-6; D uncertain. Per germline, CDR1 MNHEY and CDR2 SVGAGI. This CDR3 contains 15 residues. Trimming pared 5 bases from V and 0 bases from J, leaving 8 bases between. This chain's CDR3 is CASSHKNSGANVLTF. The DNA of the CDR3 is TGTGCCAGCAGTCATAAGAACTCTGGGGCCAACGTCCTGACTTTC.

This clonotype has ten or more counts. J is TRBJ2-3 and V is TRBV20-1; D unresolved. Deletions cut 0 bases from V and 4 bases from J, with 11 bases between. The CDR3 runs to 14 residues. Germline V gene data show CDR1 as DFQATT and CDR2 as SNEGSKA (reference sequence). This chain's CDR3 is CSARDGLRADTQYF. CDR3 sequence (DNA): TGCAGTGCTAGAGACGGGCTCCGGGCAGATACGCAGTATTTT.

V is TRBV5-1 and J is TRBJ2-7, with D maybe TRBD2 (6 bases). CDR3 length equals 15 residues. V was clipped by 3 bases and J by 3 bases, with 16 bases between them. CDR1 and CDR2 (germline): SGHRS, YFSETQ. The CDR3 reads CASSSSPGVLYEQYF. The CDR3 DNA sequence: TGCGCCAGCAGCTCCTCTCCGGGGGTCCTCTACGAGCAGTACTTC.

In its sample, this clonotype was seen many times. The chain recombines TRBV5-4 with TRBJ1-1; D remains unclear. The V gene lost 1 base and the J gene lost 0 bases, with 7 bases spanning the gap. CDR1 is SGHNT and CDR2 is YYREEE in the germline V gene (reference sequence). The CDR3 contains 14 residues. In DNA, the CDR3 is TGTGCCAGCAGCTTGTCGGTCCTGAACACTGAAGCTTTCTTT. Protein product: CASSLSVLNTEAFF.

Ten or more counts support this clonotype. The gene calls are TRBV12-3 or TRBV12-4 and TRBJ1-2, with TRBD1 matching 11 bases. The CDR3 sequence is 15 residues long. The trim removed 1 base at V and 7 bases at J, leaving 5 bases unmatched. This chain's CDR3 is CASSLGGQGVGGYTF. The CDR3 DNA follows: TGTGCCAGCAGTTTAGGGGGACAGGGGGTCGGTGGCTACACCTTC.

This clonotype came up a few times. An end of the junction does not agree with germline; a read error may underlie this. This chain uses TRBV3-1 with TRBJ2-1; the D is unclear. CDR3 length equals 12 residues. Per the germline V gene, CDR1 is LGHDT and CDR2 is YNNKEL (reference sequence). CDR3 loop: CASSQGGGKPIF. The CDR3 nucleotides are TGTGCCAGCAGCCAAGGGGGTGGCAAGCCAATATTC.

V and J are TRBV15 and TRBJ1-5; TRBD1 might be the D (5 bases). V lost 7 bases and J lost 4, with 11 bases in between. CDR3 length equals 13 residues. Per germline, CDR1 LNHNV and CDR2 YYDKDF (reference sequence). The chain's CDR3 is CATKGARNQPQHF. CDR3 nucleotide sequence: TGTGCCACCAAAGGGGCGAGGAATCAGCCCCAGCATTTT.

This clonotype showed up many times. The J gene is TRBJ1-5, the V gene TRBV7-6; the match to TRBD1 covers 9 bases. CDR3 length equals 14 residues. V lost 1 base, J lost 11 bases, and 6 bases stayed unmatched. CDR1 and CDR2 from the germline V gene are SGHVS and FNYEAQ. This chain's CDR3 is CASSLGQGDWAQHF. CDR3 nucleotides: TGTGCCAGCAGCTTAGGACAGGGGGACTGGGCCCAGCATTTT.

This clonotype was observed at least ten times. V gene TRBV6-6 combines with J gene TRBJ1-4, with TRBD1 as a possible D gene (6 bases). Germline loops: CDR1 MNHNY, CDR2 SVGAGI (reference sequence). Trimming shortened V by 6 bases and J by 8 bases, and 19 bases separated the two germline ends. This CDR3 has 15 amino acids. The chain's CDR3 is CASSPHTGTGEKLFF. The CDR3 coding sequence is TGTGCCAGCAGCCCCCACACAGGGACGGGCGAAAAACTGTTTTTT.

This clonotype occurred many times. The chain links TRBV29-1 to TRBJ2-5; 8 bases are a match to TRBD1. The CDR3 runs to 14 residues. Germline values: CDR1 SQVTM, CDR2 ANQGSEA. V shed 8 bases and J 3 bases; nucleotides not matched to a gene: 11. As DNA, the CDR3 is TGCAGCAAGGCCCAACAGGGGGGCAAAGAGACCCAGTACTTC. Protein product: CSKAQQGGKETQYF.

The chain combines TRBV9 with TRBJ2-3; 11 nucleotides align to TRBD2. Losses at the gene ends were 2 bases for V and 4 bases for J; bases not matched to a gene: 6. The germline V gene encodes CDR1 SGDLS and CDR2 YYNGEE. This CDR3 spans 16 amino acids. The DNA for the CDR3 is TGTGCCAGCAGCGTTGGCACTAGCGGGAGTTCAGATACGCAGTATTTT. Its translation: CASSVGTSGSSDTQYF. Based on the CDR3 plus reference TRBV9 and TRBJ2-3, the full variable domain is DSGVTQTPKHLITATGQRVTLRCSPRSGDLSVYWYQQSLDQGLQFLIQYYNGEERAKGNILERFSAQQFPDLHSELNLSSLELGDSALYFCASSVGTSGSSDTQYFGPGTRLTVL.

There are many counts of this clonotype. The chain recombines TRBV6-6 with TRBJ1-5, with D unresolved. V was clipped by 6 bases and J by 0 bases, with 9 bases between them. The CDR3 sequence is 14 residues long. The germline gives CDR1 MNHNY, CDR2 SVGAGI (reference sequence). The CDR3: CASSGDYSNQPQHF. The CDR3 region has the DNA TGTGCCAGCAGCGGTGATTATAGCAATCAGCCCCAGCATTTT.

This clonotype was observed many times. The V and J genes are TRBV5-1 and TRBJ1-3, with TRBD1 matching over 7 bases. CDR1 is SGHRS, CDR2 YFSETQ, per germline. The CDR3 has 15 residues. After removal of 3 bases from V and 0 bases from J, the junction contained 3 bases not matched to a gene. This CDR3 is CASSWDSSSGNTIYF. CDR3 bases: TGCGCCAGCAGCTGGGACAGTAGCTCTGGAAACACCATATATTTT.

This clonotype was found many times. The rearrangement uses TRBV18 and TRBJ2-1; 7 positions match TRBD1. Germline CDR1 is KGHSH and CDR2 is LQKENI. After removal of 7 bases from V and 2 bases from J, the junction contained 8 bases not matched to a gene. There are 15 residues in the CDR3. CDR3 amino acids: CASFPRTGTYNEQFF. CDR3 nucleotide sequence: TGTGCCAGCTTCCCCCGGACAGGTACCTACAATGAGCAGTTCTTC. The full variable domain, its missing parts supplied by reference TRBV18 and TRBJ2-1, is NAGVMQNPRHLVRRRGQEARLRCSPMKGHSHVYWYRQLPEEGLKFMVYLQKENIIDESGMPKERFSAEFPKEGPSILRIQQVVRGDSAAYFCASFPRTGTYNEQFFGPGTRLTVL.